What follows are 9 T cell receptor beta chains derived from one specimen sequenced in a study of blood T cell repertoires in COVID-19. Some clones are missing from TCRdb's copy, which holds only in-frame ones; the method was immunoSEQ multiplex PCR. The table lists roughly 73,000 clones, roughly 87% of them singletons. Sequenced input: peripheral blood. The receptors were sampled from a man aged 80 or over with acute or convalescent COVID-19.

The chain carries TRBV7-8 and TRBJ1-2; D may be TRBD1 (6 bases). Germline V gene sequence: CDR1 SGHVS, CDR2 FQNEAQ. This CDR3 has 13 amino acids. Deletions cut 1 base from V and 14 bases from J, with 17 bases between. As DNA, the CDR3 is TGTGCCAGCAGCTTAGTATTGGACAGTCTGATGACCTTC. Its translation is CASSLVLDSLMTF.

This clone was picked up one time. V and J are TRBV5-1 and TRBJ2-7; D is perhaps TRBD2 (6 bases). The germline CDR1 and CDR2 sequences are SGHRS and YFSETQ. Trimming shortened V by 4 bases and J by 7 bases, and 21 bases separated the two germline ends. The CDR3 has 15 amino acids. Here the CDR3 DNA reads TGCGCCAGCAGCCGGGGGACCGGGATGGACTGGGAGCAGTACTTC. It translates to CASSRGTGMDWEQYF. Based on the CDR3 plus reference TRBV5-1 and TRBJ2-7, the full variable domain is KAGVTQTPRYLIKTRGQQVTLSCSPISGHRSVSWYQQTPGQGLQFLFEYFSETQRNKGNFPGRFSGRQFSNSRSEMNVSTLELGDSALYLCASSRGTGMDWEQYFGPGTRLTVT.

The rearrangement uses TRBV5-1 and TRBJ2-2; TRBD2 aligns across 7 bases. Trimming cost V 2 bases and J 7 bases; bases outside gene matches: 11. Germline lookup yields CDR1 SGHRS and CDR2 YFSETQ. The CDR3 sequence is 16 residues long. The CDR3 sequence: CASSFAGLELNGELFF. Here the CDR3 DNA reads TGCGCCAGCAGCTTCGCAGGACTAGAATTGAACGGGGAGCTGTTTTTT.

V usage is TRBV19 and J usage is TRBJ2-1; TRBD1 aligns across 9 bases. From germline, CDR1 is LNHDA and CDR2 SQIVND (reference sequence). V lost 6 bases, J lost 7 bases, and 10 bases stayed unmatched. The CDR3 is 15 residues long. CDR3 residues: CASSFTGTGTNEQFF. The CDR3 bases are TGTGCCAGTAGCTTCACCGGGACAGGGACGAATGAGCAGTTCTTC.

The genes are TRBV29-1 and TRBJ1-5; a possible D gene is TRBD1 (6 bases). The CDR3 is 12 residues long. Germline CDR1 and CDR2: SQVTM and ANQGSEA. The V gene lost 6 bases and the J gene lost 3 bases, with 9 bases spanning the gap. CDR3 loop: CSVGDTNQPQHF. Written as DNA, the CDR3 is TGCAGCGTGGGGGACACCAATCAGCCCCAGCATTTT.

J is TRBJ2-1 and V is TRBV19, with 15 bases matching TRBD2. Germline V gene sequence: CDR1 LNHDA, CDR2 SQIVND (reference sequence). Trimming cost V 4 bases and J 7 bases; bases outside gene matches: 17. The length of the CDR3 is 20 residues. The chain's CDR3 is CASSKAAATGTSGRSNEQFF. CDR3 DNA sequence: TGTGCCAGTAGTAAGGCAGCGGCAACAGGGACTAGCGGGAGGTCTAATGAGCAGTTCTTC.

As DNA, the CDR3 is TGTGCCAGCAGGCAGGGGGCCGGGGAGACCCAGTACTTC. It encodes CASRQGAGETQYF. The chain recombines TRBV2 with TRBJ2-5; TRBD1 matches 8 bases. The length of the CDR3 is 13 residues. V dropped 6 bases and J dropped 5; count of bases not matched to a gene: 5. The germline CDR1 and CDR2 sequences are SNHLY and FYNNEI. The full variable domain, its missing parts supplied by reference TRBV2 and TRBJ2-5, is EPEVTQTPSHQVTQMGQEVILRCVPISNHLYFYWYRQILGQKVEFLVSFYNNEISEKSEIFDDQFSVERPDGSNFTLKIRSTKLEDSAMYFCASRQGAGETQYFGPGTRLLVL.

This chain joins TRBV7-9 and TRBJ1-5; 10 nucleotides match TRBD1. CDR1 is SEHNR, CDR2 FQNEAQ, per germline (reference sequence). V trimming: 4 bases; J trimming: 2 bases; junction bases outside the gene matches: 2. The CDR3 runs to 15 residues. CDR3 loop: CASSSGTGGNQPQHF. Written as DNA, the CDR3 is TGTGCCAGCAGCTCCGGGACAGGGGGCAATCAGCCCCAGCATTTT. The entire variable domain, with the rest obtained from reference TRBV7-9 and TRBJ1-5, is as follows: DTGVSQNPRHKITKRGQNVTFRCDPISEHNRLYWYRQTLGQGPEFLTYFQNEAQLEKSRLLSDRFSAERPKGSFSTLEIQRTEQGDSAMYLCASSSGTGGNQPQHFGDGTRLSIL.

V is TRBV9 and J is TRBJ1-3, with 10 bases lining up with TRBD1. Germline values: CDR1 SGDLS, CDR2 YYNGEE. Germline trimming cut 2 bases from V and 2 bases from J; bases unmatched to any gene: 1. The CDR3 covers 15 residues. The chain's CDR3 is CASSVGQGTGNTIYF. The DNA for the CDR3 is TGTGCCAGCAGCGTGGGACAGGGGACTGGAAACACCATATATTTT. The variable domain in full, with the rest retrieved from reference TRBV9 and TRBJ1-3, is DSGVTQTPKHLITATGQRVTLRCSPRSGDLSVYWYQQSLDQGLQFLIQYYNGEERAKGNILERFSAQQFPDLHSELNLSSLELGDSALYFCASSVGQGTGNTIYFGEGSWLTVV.